The rows below give T cell receptor beta chains drawn from one sample of a study of persistence of HIV-infected CD4 T cells. Only in-frame clones appear in the TCRdb table, and some are missing; sequencing was by immunoSEQ multiplex PCR. The data contain roughly 35,000 clones, approximately 78% of them singletons. Their antigen targets remain unknown. The sample in question was cultured CD4+ T cells from PBMCs, obtained from a patient who received antiretroviral therapy. The receptors shown here come from an adult with HIV. The donor label of this sample is uncertain. Both conserved end residues are part of each CDR3.

CDR3: CAWRSPSSGADGRGYTF
V: TRBV30

CDR3: CASSSRGGYTEAFF
V: TRBV5-4

CDR3: CASSSPSGGRIGTQYF
V: TRBV11-1

CDR3: CASSEVGQPRNYGYTF
V: TRBV6-1

CDR3: CASSVGSPTDTQYF
V: TRBV9

CDR3: CASVDPPGLGWTEAFF
V: TRBV7-7

CDR3: CASSLGGRGGYTF
V: TRBV7-2

CDR3: CASSSPELAKNIQYF
V: TRBV5-4

CDR3: CASSEFPDRGYTF
V: TRBV2

CDR3: CASSARDRGTLSYNEQFF
V: TRBV19

CDR3: CASSIDQAYNEQFF
V: TRBV19

CDR3: CASSSYNEQFF
V: TRBV19

CDR3: CASSQHQNTEAFF
V: TRBV14

CDR3: CASSERQGYGYTF
V: TRBV12-3/TRBV12-4

CDR3: CAVRRLNTEAFF
V: TRBV5-4

CDR3: CASSPLGDTQYF
V: TRBV5-4

CDR3: CASRSGTRLLLNTEAFF
V: TRBV19

CDR3: CASSFRGGDGYTF
V: TRBV7-3

CDR3: CASSLGEVSYEQYF
V: TRBV5-1

CDR3: CASSRSGGANEQFF
V: TRBV18

CDR3: CASTKRGPETQYF
V: TRBV7-9

CDR3: CASIASAGSTGELFF
V: TRBV6-5

CDR3: CATSDPRTGRSYNEQFF
V: TRBV24-1

CDR3: CASSGTGGEDSPLHF
V: TRBV19

CDR3: CASSLVGVLEAFF
V: TRBV5-6

CDR3: CASSLWQGNSPLHF
V: TRBV7-2

CDR3: CASKQGLTGANVLTF
V: TRBV9

CDR3: CASGLVRPDRGYGYTF
V: TRBV12-5

CDR3: CASSDTGGFNNYGYTF
V: TRBV4-2

CDR3: CSVFGGKNTEAFF
V: TRBV29-1

CDR3: CASSSGQPQHF
V: TRBV19

CDR3: CATSQGVRTGELFF
V: TRBV24-1

CDR3: CASSYQDRPGTEAFF
V: TRBV6-6

CDR3: CASSYASTGEPYEQYF
V: TRBV6-5

CDR3: CASSRLAGGYEQFF
V: TRBV14

CDR3: CASKLRGTGGTEAFF
V: TRBV2

CDR3: CASSFRQGSGYTF
V: TRBV12-3/TRBV12-4

CDR3: CAISESGTGSPGNTEAFF
V: TRBV10-3

CDR3: CASEAGGIYGYTF
V: TRBV6-5

CDR3: CASSPEFGTAFEKLFF
V: TRBV5-1

CDR3: CASSFMGQGAYEQYF
V: TRBV28

CDR3: CASRSPVDTQYF
V: TRBV6-5